This TCR beta chain was identified in a study of shared clonotypes between healthy human individuals. J lost 0 bases, V lost 4 bases, and 4 bases had no gene match. CDR1 is SGHRS and CDR2 is YFSETQ in the germline V gene. This CDR3 is 15 amino acids long. Clones were sequenced by immunoSEQ multiplex PCR, and TCRdb holds only the in-frame ones, with some missing. The sample includes some 2.3 million clones, roughly 93% of them seen just once. Sequenced: naive CD4+ T cells from PBMCs. Subset noted: CD45RA+ positively selected. This receptor was identified in a young man in good health. Some clones in this sample may be carry-over from other donors' samples. The gene calls are TRBV5-1 and TRBJ1-5; 7 nucleotides line up with TRBD1. The CDR3 spells CASSPGQHSNQPQHF. CDR3 DNA: TGCGCCAGCAGCCCGGGACAGCATAGCAATCAGCCCCAGCATTTT.